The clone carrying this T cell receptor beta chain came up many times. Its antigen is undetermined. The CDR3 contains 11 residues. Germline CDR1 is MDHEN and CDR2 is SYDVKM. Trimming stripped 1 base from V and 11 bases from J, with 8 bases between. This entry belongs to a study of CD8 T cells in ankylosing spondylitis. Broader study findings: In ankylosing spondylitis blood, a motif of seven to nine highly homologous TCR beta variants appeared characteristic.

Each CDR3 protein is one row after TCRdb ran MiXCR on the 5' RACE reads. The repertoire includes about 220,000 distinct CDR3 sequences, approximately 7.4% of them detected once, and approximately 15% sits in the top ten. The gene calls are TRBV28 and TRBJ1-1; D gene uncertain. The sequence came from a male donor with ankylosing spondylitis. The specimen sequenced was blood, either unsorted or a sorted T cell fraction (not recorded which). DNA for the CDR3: TGTGCCAGCAGTTTATACAGCGGGGCTTTCTTT. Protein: CASSLYSGAFF.